A single sample gave rise to the 15 T cell receptor beta chains below, sequenced in a study of T cells after yellow fever vaccination. In TCRdb, the 5' RACE reads were re-called with MiXCR into one record per CDR3 protein. The sample has 500,000 to 700,000 distinct CDR3 sequences, under 25% seen once; the top ten hold roughly an eighth. The sample in question was PBMCs, obtained 15 days after the yellow fever booster vaccination. The receptors come from a young man who received the YFV17D yellow fever vaccine.

This clonotype was seen more than once but under ten times. The chain links TRBV4-1 to TRBJ2-7; the match to TRBD2 covers 8 bases. V gave up 1 base and J gave up 3 bases; unmatched junction bases: 8. This CDR3 comprises 16 residues. Germline loops: CDR1 MGHRA, CDR2 YSYEKL. This CDR3 reads CASSQGQGLGHYEQYF. DNA of the CDR3: TGCGCCAGCAGCCAAGGTCAGGGACTAGGCCACTACGAGCAGTACTTC.

V usage is TRBV3-1 and J usage is TRBJ2-1, with D perhaps assigned TRBD1 or TRBD2 (5 bases each). CDR3 size: 13 residues. Germline CDR1 is LGHDT and CDR2 is YNNKEL (reference sequence). The ends were cut back, 0 bases at V and 15 bases at J, with 15 bases in the middle. The CDR3 loop is CASSQDGVDTGFF. As DNA, the CDR3 is TGTGCCAGCAGCCAAGACGGGGTAGATACAGGGTTCTTC.

The chain combines TRBV6-1 with TRBJ2-2; 7 nucleotides line up with TRBD1. The length of the CDR3 is 14 residues. The V segment lost 6 bases and the J segment 7 bases; nucleotides outside the gene matches: 8. Germline V gives CDR1 MNHNS, CDR2 SASEGT. The chain's CDR3 is CASSPTGRSGELFF. The CDR3 region has the DNA TGTGCCAGCAGCCCGACAGGGCGGAGCGGGGAGCTGTTTTTT.

The chain is built from TRBV7-9 and TRBJ2-3, with 7 bases aligning to TRBD1. Germline CDR1 is SEHNR and CDR2 is FQNEAQ (reference sequence). The CDR3 runs 13 residues. The CDR3 coding sequence is TGTGCTGCAGGGGGACCTAGCACAGATACGCAGTATTTT. Translated: CAAGGPSTDTQYF.

At least ten counts were recorded for this clonotype. CDR3 bases: TGCGCCAGCAGTCCCATAGCGGGAGCTTCCCCAGATACGCAGTATTTT. This encodes CASSPIAGASPDTQYF. This chain connects TRBV5-1 to TRBJ2-3; 9 bases agree with TRBD2. Germline CDR1 is SGHRS and CDR2 is YFSETQ. Unmatched junction bases numbered 11, after V lost 5 bases and J lost 4 bases. CDR3 length: 16 residues.

The V gene is TRBV29-1, the J gene TRBJ2-1; D assignment may be TRBD1 or TRBD2 (6 bases each). The CDR3 contains 13 residues. V lost 6 bases and J lost 0, with 9 bases in between. Germline V CDR1 and CDR2: SQVTM, ANQGSEA. CDR3 sequence (DNA): TGCAGCGTGGGGGGACACTCCTACAATGAGCAGTTCTTC. This gives the protein CSVGGHSYNEQFF.

This clonotype has only a few counts. This chain connects TRBV27 to TRBJ2-2; D unresolved. The CDR3 contains 16 residues. Germline loops: CDR1 MNHEY, CDR2 SMNVEV (reference sequence). With 4 bases removed from V and 5 bases from J, the gap between germline ends came to 17 bases. CDR3 bases: TGTGCCAGCAGTTACCCCGGTGGTGTCGGAACCGGGGAGCTGTTTTTT. The encoded protein is CASSYPGGVGTGELFF.

The sample holds a few counts of this clonotype. V usage is TRBV27 and J usage is TRBJ2-7, with 12 bases matching TRBD2. V shed 5 bases and J 3 bases; nucleotides not matched to a gene: 11. The CDR3 spans 17 residues. Germline values: CDR1 MNHEY, CDR2 SMNVEV (reference sequence). The CDR3 protein is CASSPPSSGRAFYEQYF. CDR3 bases: TGTGCCAGCAGTCCCCCATCTAGCGGGAGGGCCTTCTACGAGCAGTACTTC.

This chain links TRBV5-4 with TRBJ2-3, with 8 bases that match TRBD1. CDR1 is SGHNT, CDR2 YYREEE, per germline (reference sequence). Germline trimming cut 4 bases from V and 6 bases from J; bases unmatched to any gene: 7. The CDR3 consists of 14 residues. The DNA of the CDR3 is TGTGCCAGCAGCCCAGCCTACAGGGGGGATACGCAGTATTTT. Translating gives CASSPAYRGDTQYF. The entire variable domain, with the rest obtained from reference TRBV5-4 and TRBJ2-3, is as follows: ETGVTQSPTHLIKTRGQQVTLRCSSQSGHNTVSWYQQALGQGPQFIFQYYREEENGRGNFPPRFSGLQFPNYSSELNVNALELDDSALYLCASSPAYRGDTQYFGPGTRLTVL.

This chain links TRBV11-1 with TRBJ1-5; no clear D gene. The CDR3 runs to 17 residues. Germline lookup yields CDR1 SGHAT and CDR2 FQDESV (reference sequence). V lost 0 bases and J lost 4, with 16 bases in between. This chain's CDR3 is CASSLAILWRVNQPQHF. CDR3 DNA sequence: TGTGCCAGCAGCTTAGCGATCCTCTGGCGAGTAAATCAGCCCCAGCATTTT.

This clonotype occurred a few times. The V and J genes are TRBV6-5 and TRBJ2-5; D unresolved. The CDR3 length is 13 residues. CDR1 and CDR2 (germline): MNHEY, SVGAGI. V shed 4 bases and J shed 7 bases, with 13 bases lying between them. The CDR3 region is CASSLAKVPTQYF. The CDR3, as DNA: TGTGCCAGCAGTTTGGCCAAAGTGCCGACCCAGTACTTC.

This clonotype was counted between two and nine times. This chain joins TRBV20-1 and TRBJ1-5; D is possibly TRBD1 (6 bases). The CDR3 length is 12 residues. CDR1 DFQATT and CDR2 SNEGSKA come from the germline V gene (reference sequence). Trimming left V 4 bases short and J 2 bases short, with 6 bases between. This CDR3 is CSAKGGNQPQHF. CDR3 in DNA: TGCAGTGCTAAGGGGGGCAATCAGCCCCAGCATTTT.

The V call is TRBV12-3 or TRBV12-4, the J call TRBJ2-7; possibly TRBD2 for D (5 bases). The CDR3 totals 15 residues. V lost 7 bases, J lost 1 base, and 17 bases lay in between. CDR3 in amino acids: CASKLAAGPSYEQYF. The CDR3 DNA sequence: TGTGCCAGCAAGTTAGCCGCGGGTCCGTCCTACGAGCAGTACTTC.

The chain links TRBV18 to TRBJ2-1; 7 bases align to TRBD1. This CDR3 spans 14 amino acids. CDR1 is KGHSH and CDR2 is LQKENI in the germline V gene. V trimming: 0 bases; J trimming: 6 bases; junction bases outside the gene matches: 2. The CDR3 nucleotides read TGTGCCAGCTCACCACCTTCAGGGGGCAATGAGCAGTTCTTC. Translated, it gives CASSPPSGGNEQFF.

In its sample, this clonotype was seen a few times. This chain uses TRBV5-1 with TRBJ2-2; TRBD2 agrees at 7 bases. The CDR3 sequence is 16 residues long. Looked up from germline, CDR1 is SGHRS and CDR2 is YFSETQ. Trimming at V came to 0 bases and at J to 6 bases, leaving 8 bases not matched to a gene. The CDR3 spells CASSLGWTSDSGELFF. DNA for the CDR3: TGCGCCAGCAGCTTGGGTTGGACTAGTGATTCCGGGGAGCTGTTTTTT.